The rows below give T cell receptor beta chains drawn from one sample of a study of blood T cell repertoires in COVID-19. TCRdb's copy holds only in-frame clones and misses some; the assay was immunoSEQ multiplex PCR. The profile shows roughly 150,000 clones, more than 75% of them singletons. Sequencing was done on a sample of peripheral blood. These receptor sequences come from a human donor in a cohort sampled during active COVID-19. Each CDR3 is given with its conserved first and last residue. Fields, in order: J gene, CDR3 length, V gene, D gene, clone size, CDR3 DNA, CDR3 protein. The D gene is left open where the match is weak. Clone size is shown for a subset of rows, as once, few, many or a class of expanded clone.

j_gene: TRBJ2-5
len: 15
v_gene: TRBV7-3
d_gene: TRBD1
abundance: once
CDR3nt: TGTGCCAGCAGCTTGGGACAGGGATTTGAAGAGACCCAGTACTTC
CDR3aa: CASSLGQGFEETQYF

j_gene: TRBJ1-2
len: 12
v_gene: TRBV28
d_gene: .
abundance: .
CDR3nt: TGTGCCAGCAGTCCAGGGTCGGTGGGCTACACCTTC
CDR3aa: CASSPGSVGYTF

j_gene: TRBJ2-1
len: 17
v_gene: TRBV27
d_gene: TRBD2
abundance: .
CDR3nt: TGTGCCAGCAGTTTAGGGAGCGGGAACCCCTCCTACAATGAGCAGTTCTTC
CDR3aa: CASSLGSGNPSYNEQFF

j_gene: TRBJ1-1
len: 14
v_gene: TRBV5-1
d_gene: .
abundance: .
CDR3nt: TGCGCCAGCAGCTTGAGGACTATGAACACTGAAGCTTTCTTT
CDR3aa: CASSLRTMNTEAFF

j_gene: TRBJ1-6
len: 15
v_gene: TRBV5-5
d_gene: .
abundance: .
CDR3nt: TGTGCCAGCAGCCCGAACCAACTCGGGAATTCACCCCTCCACTTT
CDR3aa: CASSPNQLGNSPLHF

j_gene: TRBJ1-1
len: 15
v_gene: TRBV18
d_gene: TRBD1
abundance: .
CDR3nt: TGTGCCAGCTCACCAGAGGCAGGGGGACGGACTGAAGCTTTCTTT
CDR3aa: CASSPEAGGRTEAFF

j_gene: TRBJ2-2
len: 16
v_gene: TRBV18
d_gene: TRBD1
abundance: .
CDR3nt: TGTGCCAGCTCACCAGCGACAGGGGGGAACACCGGGGAGCTGTTTTTT
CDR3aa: CASSPATGGNTGELFF

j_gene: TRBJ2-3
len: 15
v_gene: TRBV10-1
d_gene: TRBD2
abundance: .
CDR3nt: TGCGCCAGCAGTGAAAAGCGGGAGGACCCAGATACGCAGTATTTT
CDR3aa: CASSEKREDPDTQYF

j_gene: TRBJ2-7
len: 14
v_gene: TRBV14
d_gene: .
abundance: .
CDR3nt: TGTGCCAGCAGCCAACCAGGGAAAGGCTACGAGCAGTACTTC
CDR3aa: CASSQPGKGYEQYF

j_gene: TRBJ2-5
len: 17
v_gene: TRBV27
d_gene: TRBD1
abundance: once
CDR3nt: TGTGCCAGCAGTTTGCTATGGACAGGGGGCTTACTGGAGACCCAGTACTTC
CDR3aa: CASSLLWTGGLLETQYF

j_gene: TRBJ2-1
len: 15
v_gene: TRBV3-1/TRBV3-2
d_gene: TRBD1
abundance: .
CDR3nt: TGTGCCAGCAGCCAAAAATGGGACAGGGTGGGTGAGCAGTTCTTC
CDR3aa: CASSQKWDRVGEQFF

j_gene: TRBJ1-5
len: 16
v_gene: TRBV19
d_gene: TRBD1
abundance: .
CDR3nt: TGTGCCAGTAGCAGGACAGGGGGCCAGAACAATCAGCCCCAGCATTTT
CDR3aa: CASSRTGGQNNQPQHF

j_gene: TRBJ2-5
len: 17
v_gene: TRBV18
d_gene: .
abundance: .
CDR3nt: TGTGCCAGCTCACCAGGCGGGTCCGGGGGGCCGAGAGAGACCCAGTACTTC
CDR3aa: CASSPGGSGGPRETQYF

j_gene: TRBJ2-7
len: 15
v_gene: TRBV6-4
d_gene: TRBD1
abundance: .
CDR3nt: TGTGCCAGCAGTGACGAGGAGACAGGGGGTTACGAGCAGTACTTC
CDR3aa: CASSDEETGGYEQYF

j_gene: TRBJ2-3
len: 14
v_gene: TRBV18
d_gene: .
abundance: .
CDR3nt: TGTGCCAGCTCACCACGGGTCAGCGCAGATACGCAGTATTTT
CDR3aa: CASSPRVSADTQYF

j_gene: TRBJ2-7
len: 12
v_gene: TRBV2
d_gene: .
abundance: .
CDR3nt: TGTGCCAGCAGCATACTTGACATCGAGCAGTACTTC
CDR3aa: CASSILDIEQYF

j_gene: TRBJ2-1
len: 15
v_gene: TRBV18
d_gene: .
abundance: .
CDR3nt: TGTGCCAGCTCACCAGCAGGGTCTCAGGTCAATGAGCAGTTCTTC
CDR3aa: CASSPAGSQVNEQFF

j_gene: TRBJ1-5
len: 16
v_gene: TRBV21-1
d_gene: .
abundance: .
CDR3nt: TGTGCCAGCAGCAAAGCGGGGTCAGGGTTCAATCAGCCCCAGCATTTT
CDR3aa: CASSKAGSGFNQPQHF

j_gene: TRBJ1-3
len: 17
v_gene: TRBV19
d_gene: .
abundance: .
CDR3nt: TGTGCCAGTAGTATAATGGAGTCGTTACCGTCTGGAAACACCATATATTTT
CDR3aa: CASSIMESLPSGNTIYF

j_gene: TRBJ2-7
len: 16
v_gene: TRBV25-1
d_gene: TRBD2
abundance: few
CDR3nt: TGTGCCAGCAGTGGACCGGGACTAGCGGTCTCCTACGAGCAGTACTTC
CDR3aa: CASSGPGLAVSYEQYF

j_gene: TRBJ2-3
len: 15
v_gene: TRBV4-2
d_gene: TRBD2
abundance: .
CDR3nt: TGTGCCAGCAGCCAAGGACTAGCGGGAGTTAATACGCAGTATTTT
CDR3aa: CASSQGLAGVNTQYF

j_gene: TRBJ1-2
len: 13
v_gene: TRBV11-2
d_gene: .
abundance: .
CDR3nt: TGTGCCAGCAGCCCGACGGAGCAGTATGGCTACACCTTC
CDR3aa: CASSPTEQYGYTF

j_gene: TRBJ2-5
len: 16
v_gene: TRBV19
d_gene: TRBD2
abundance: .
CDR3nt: TGTGCCAGTAGTAGGGGTAGCGGGGGGTTCGGAGAGACCCAGTACTTC
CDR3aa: CASSRGSGGFGETQYF

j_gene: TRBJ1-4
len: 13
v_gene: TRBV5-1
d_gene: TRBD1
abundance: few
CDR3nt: TGCGCCAGCAGCTTGGGGACAGGGGGAAAACTGTTTTTT
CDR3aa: CASSLGTGGKLFF

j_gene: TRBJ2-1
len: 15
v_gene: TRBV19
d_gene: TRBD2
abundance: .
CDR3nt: TGTGCCAGTAGGACTAGCGGGGGCGATAGTAATGAGCAGTTCTTC
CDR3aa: CASRTSGGDSNEQFF

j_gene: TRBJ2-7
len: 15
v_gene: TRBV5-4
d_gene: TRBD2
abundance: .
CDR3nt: TGTGCCAGCAGCTATTCTAGCGGGATCGCCTACGAGCAGTACTTC
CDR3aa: CASSYSSGIAYEQYF

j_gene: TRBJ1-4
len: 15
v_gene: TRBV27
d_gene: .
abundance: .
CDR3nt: TGTGCCAGCAGGAGCTTACAGGGCGGCGGTGAAAAACTGTTTTTT
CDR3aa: CASRSLQGGGEKLFF

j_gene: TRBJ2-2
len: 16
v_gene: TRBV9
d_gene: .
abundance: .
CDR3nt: TGTGCCAGCAGCGTAGGACAGGGAGGGAACACCGGGGAGCTGTTTTTT
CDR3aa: CASSVGQGGNTGELFF

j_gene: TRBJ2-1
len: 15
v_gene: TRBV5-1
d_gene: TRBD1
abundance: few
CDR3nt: TGCGCCAGCAGCTTGGCGGGACAGGTATCTGATGAGCAGTTCTTC
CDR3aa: CASSLAGQVSDEQFF

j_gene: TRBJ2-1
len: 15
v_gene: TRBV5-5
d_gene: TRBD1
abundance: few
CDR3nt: TGTGCCAGCAGCCGGGTCGGACAGGGGGGCAATGAGCAGTTCTTC
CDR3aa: CASSRVGQGGNEQFF

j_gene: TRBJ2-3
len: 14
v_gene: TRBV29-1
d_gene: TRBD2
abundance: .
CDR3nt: TGCAGCGTTACGACTAGCGAGGGACCAGATACGCAGTATTTT
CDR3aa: CSVTTSEGPDTQYF

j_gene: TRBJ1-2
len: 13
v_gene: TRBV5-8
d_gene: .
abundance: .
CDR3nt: TGTGCCAGCAGCCTACAGGTAGTCTATGGCTACACCTTC
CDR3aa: CASSLQVVYGYTF

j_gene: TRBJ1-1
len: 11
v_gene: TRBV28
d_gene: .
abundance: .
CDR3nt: TGTGCCAGCAGTAACAGGGTCACGGCTTTCTTT
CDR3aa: CASSNRVTAFF

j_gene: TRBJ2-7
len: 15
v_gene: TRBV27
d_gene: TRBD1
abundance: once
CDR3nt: TGTGCCAGCAGTTTATCGGGACAGGGCTCCTACGAGCAGTACTTC
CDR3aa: CASSLSGQGSYEQYF

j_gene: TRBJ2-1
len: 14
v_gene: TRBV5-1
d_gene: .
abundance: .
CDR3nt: TGCGCCAGCAGCTTGGCGGGGGTACCAAATGAGCAGTTCTTC
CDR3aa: CASSLAGVPNEQFF

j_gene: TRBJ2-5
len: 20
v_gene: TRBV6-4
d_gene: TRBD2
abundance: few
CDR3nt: TGTGCCAGCAGTGACCCCAGACTAGCGGGAGAAGATCGGGACCAAGAGACCCAGTACTTC
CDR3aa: CASSDPRLAGEDRDQETQYF

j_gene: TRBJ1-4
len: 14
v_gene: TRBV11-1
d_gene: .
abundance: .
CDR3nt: TGTGCCAGCACCGTCTCGTTCGGAGGGGAAAAACTGTTTTTT
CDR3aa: CASTVSFGGEKLFF

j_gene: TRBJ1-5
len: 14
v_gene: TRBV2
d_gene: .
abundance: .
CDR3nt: TGTGCCAGCAGTGATAGAATGGGCAATCAGCCCCAGCATTTT
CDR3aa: CASSDRMGNQPQHF

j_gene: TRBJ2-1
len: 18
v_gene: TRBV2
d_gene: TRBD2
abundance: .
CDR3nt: TGTGCCAGCAGTGGAACCGAGCCCGGCGGGAGGCCGGGGGATGAGCAGTTCTTC
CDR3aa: CASSGTEPGGRPGDEQFF

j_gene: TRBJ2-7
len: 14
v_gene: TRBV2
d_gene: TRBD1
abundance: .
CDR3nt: TGTGCCAGCAGTACCGGGACAGGGTACTACGAGCAGTACTTC
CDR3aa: CASSTGTGYYEQYF

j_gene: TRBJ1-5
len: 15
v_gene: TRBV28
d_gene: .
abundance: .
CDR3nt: TGTGCCAGCAGTAGTGTAACAGGTTCCTATCAGCCCCAGCATTTT
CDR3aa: CASSSVTGSYQPQHF

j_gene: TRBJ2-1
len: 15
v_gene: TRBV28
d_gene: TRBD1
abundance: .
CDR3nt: TGTGCCAGCAGGACAGGGCTCGGGATTTACAATGAGCAGTTCTTC
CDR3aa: CASRTGLGIYNEQFF

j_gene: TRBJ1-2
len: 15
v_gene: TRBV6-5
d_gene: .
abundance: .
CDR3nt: TGTGCCAGCACCGATAGCCAAGAAAGATTGGTCGGCTACACCTTC
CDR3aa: CASTDSQERLVGYTF

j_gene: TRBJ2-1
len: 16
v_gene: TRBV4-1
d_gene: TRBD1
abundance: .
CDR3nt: TGCGCCAGCAGTCACCCGGACAGGGGGGATTACAATGAGCAGTTCTTC
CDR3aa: CASSHPDRGDYNEQFF

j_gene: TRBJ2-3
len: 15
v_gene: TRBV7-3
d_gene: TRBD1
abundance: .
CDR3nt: TGTGCCAGCAGCTGGGGACAGAGCCGCACAGATACGCAGTATTTT
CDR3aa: CASSWGQSRTDTQYF

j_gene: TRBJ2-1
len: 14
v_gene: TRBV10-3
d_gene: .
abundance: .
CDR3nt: TGTGCCATCAGATCGACGGGACTCCTTAATGAGCAGTTCTTC
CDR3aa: CAIRSTGLLNEQFF

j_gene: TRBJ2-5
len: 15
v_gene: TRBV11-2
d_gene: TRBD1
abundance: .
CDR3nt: TGTGCCAGCAGCCCGGGACAGGGGGCGAGAGAGACCCAGTACTTC
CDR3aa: CASSPGQGARETQYF

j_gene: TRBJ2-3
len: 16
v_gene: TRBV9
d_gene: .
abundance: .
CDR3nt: TGTGCCAGCAGCGTAGTCCCTAGCTTCAAGTCAGATACGCAGTATTTT
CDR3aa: CASSVVPSFKSDTQYF

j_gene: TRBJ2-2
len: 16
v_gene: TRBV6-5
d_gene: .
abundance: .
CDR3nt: TGTGCCAGCAGTTACTCGAGTCTTTCGAACACCGGGGAGCTGTTTTTT
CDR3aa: CASSYSSLSNTGELFF

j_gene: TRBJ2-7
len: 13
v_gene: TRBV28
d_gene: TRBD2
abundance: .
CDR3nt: TGTGCCAGCAACCCCGGGGGGAACTACGAGCAGTACTTC
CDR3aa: CASNPGGNYEQYF

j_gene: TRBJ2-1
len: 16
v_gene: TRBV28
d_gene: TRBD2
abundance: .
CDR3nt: TGTGCCAGCAGTTTGAGTCTAGCGGGAGCCTACAATGAGCAGTTCTTC
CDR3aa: CASSLSLAGAYNEQFF

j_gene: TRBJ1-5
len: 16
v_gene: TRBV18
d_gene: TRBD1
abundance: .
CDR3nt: TGTGCCAGCTCACCTGGAGACAGGGAAGGCAATCAGCCCCAGCATTTT
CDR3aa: CASSPGDREGNQPQHF

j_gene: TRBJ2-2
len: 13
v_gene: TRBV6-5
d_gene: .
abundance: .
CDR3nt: TGTGCCTGTAGTCCAACGTCTAACGGGGAGCTGTTTTTT
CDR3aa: CACSPTSNGELFF

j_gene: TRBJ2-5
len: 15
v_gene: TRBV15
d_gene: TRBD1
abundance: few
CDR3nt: TGTGCCACCAGCAGAGATCGGGGGACAGGGGAGACCCAGTACTTC
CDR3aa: CATSRDRGTGETQYF

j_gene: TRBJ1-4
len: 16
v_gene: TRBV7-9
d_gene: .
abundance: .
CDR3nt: TGTGCCAGCAGCTTAGCGTTCGTACAGGCTAATGAAAAACTGTTTTTT
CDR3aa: CASSLAFVQANEKLFF

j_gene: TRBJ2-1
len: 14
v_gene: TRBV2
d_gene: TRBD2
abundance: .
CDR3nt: TGTGCCAGCAGACTAGCGGGGGCTTGGGATGAGCAGTTCTTC
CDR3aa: CASRLAGAWDEQFF

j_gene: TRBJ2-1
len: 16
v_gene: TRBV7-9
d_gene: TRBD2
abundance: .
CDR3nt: TGTGCCAGCAGCGCACCGAGGGGACTAGCGGTCAATGAGCAGTTCTTC
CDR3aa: CASSAPRGLAVNEQFF

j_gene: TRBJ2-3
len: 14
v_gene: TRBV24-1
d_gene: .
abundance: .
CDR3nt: TGTGCCACCAGTGATGGGGGCGGCACAGATACGCAGTATTTT
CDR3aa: CATSDGGGTDTQYF

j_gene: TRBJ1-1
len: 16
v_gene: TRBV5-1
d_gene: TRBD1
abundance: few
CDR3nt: TGCGCCAGCAGCCCTAGACAGGGCGAGATGAACACTGAAGCTTTCTTT
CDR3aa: CASSPRQGEMNTEAFF

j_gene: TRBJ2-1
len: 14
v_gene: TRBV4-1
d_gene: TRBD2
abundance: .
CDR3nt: TGCGCCAGCAGCCAGCCGCGGACTAGCCATGAGCAGTTCTTC
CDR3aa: CASSQPRTSHEQFF